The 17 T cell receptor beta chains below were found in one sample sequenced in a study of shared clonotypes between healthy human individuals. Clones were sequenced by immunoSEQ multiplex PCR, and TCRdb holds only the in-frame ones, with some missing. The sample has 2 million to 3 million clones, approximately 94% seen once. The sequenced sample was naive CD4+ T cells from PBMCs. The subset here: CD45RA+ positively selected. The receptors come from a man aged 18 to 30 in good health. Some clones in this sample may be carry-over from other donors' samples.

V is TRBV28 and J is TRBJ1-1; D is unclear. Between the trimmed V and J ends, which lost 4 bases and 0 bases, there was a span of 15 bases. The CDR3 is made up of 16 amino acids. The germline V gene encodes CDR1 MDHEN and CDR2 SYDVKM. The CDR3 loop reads CASSYEGWSMNTEAFF. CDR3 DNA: TGTGCCAGCAGTTATGAGGGATGGTCTATGAACACTGAAGCTTTCTTT.

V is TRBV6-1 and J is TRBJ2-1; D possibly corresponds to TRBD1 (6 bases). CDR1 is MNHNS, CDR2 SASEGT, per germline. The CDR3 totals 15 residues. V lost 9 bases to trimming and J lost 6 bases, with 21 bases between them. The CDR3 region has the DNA TGTGCCAGTTTCCGGGGCAGGGGAACGGTCAATGAGCAGTTCTTC. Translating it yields CASFRGRGTVNEQFF.

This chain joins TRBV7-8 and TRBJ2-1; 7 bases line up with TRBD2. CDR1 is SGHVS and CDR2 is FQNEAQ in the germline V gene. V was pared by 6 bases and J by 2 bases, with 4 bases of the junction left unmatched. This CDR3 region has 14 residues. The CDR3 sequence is CASRRRETYNEQFF. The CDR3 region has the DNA TGTGCCAGCAGGAGGCGGGAGACCTACAATGAGCAGTTCTTC.

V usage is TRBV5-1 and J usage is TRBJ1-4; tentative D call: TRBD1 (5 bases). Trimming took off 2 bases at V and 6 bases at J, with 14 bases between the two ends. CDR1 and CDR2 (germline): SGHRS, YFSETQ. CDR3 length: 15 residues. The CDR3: CASSLLGTGHEKLFF. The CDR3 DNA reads TGCGCCAGCAGCTTACTCGGGACGGGACATGAAAAACTGTTTTTT.

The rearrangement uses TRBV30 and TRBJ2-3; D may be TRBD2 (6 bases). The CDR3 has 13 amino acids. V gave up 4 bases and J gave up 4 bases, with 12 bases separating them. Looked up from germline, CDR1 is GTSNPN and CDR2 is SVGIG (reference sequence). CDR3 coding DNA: TGTGCCTGGAAGGGCGGGGAGCCAGATACGCAGTATTTT. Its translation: CAWKGGEPDTQYF.

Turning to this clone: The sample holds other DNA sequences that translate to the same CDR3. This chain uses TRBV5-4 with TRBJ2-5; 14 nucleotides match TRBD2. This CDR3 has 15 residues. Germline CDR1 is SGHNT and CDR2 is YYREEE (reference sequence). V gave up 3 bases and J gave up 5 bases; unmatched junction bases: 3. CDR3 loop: CASSSGTSGSETQYF. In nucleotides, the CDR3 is TGTGCCAGCAGCTCGGGGACTAGCGGGAGTGAGACCCAGTACTTC.

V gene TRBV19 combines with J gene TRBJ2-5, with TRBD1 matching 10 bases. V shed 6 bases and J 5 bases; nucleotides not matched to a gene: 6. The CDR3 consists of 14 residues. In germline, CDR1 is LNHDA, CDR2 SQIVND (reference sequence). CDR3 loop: CASRDRGREETQYF. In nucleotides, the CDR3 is TGTGCCAGTAGAGACAGGGGGCGGGAGGAGACCCAGTACTTC.

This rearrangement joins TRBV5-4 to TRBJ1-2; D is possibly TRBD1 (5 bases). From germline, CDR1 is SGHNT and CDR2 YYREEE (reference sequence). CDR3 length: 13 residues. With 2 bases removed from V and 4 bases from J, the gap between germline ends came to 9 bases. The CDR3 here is CASSFTGGYGYTF. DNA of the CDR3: TGTGCCAGCAGCTTTACGGGGGGCTATGGCTACACCTTC.

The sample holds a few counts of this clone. The CDR3 sequence: CASSSGEPQHF. The CDR3 DNA reads TGTGCCAGCAGTTCTGGAGAGCCCCAGCATTTT. The chain links TRBV6-6 to TRBJ1-5; unclear D gene. This CDR3 has 11 amino acids. Germline V gene sequence: CDR1 MNHNY, CDR2 SVGAGI (reference sequence). Trimming left V 4 bases short and J 8 bases short, with 6 bases between.

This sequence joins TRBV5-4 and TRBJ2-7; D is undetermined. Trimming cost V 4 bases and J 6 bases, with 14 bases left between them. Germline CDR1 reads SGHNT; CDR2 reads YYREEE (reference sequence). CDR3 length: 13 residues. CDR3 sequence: CASSLLNGPEQYF. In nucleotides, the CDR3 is TGTGCCAGCAGCCTACTGAATGGACCCGAGCAGTACTTC.

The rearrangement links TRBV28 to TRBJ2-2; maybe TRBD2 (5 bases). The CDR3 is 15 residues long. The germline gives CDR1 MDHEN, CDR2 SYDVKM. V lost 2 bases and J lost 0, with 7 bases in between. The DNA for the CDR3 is TGTGCCAGCAGTTTAATACTAGCGAACACCGGGGAGCTGTTTTTT. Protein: CASSLILANTGELFF.

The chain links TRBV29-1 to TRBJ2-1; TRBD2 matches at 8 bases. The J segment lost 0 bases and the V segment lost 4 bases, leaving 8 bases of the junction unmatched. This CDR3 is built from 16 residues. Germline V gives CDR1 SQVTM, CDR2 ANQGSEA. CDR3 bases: TGCAGCGTTGGCGGGTTAGCGGGAAGCTCCTACAATGAGCAGTTCTTC. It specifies CSVGGLAGSSYNEQFF.

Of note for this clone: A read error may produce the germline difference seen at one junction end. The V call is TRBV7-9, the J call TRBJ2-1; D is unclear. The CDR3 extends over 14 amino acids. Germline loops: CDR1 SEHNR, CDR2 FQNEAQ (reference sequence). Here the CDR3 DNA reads TGTGCCAGCAGCAATAGTATGGAGTACAGTGAGCAGTTCTTC. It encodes CASSNSMEYSEQFF.

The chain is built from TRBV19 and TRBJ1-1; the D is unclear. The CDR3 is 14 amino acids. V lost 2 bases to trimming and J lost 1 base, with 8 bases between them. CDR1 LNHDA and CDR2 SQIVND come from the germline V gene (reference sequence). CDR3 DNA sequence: TGTGCCAGTAGTATAACCACTAGGAACACTGAAGCTTTCTTT. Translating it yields CASSITTRNTEAFF. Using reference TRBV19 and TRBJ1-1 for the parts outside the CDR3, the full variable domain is DGGITQSPKYLFRKEGQNVTLSCEQNLNHDAMYWYRQDPGQGLRLIYYSQIVNDFQKGDIAEGYSVSREKKESFPLTVTSAQKNPTAFYLCASSITTRNTEAFFGQGTRLTVV.

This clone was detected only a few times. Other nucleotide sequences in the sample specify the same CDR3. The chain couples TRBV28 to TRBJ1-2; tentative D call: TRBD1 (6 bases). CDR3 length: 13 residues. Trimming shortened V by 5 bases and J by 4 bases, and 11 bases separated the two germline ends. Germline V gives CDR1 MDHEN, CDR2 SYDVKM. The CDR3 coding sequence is TGTGCCAGCAGTCCGACAGGAGCCTATGGCTACACCTTC. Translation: CASSPTGAYGYTF.

In DNA form, the CDR3 reads TGTGCCAGCAGTGAATATAGGGGGATGGGCACCGGGGAGCTGTTTTTT. Translation gives CASSEYRGMGTGELFF. V and J are TRBV25-1 and TRBJ2-2, with D tentatively TRBD1 (6 bases). With 0 bases removed from V and 4 bases from J, the gap between germline ends came to 12 bases. Germline V gene data show CDR1 as MGHDK and CDR2 as SYGVNS. The CDR3 has 16 residues.

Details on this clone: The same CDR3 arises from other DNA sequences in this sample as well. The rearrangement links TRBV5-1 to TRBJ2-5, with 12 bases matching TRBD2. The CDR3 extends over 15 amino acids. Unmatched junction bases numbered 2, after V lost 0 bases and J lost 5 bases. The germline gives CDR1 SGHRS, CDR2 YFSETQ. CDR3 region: CASSLGLAGGETQYF. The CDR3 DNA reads TGCGCCAGCAGCTTGGGTCTAGCGGGAGGGGAGACCCAGTACTTC.